This T cell receptor beta chain is drawn from a study of yellow fever vaccine responses in identical twins. The sample holds a few counts of this clonotype. TCRdb recomputed calls from the RT-PCR reads with MiXCR, one row per CDR3 protein. The sample records 30,000 to 40,000 distinct CDR3 sequences, less than 70% being singletons. The source material was T cells from blood (PBMCs), unsorted or a sorted subset (not recorded which), sampled before or after yellow fever vaccination (not recorded which). This clonotype was sampled from a woman in her late teens or twenties who received the yellow fever vaccine.

The CDR3 nucleotides read TGTGCCAGCAGTTTATTGGGACTAGCGGGAGGTTGGTTCGACGAGCAGTACTTC. It codes for CASSLLGLAGGWFDEQYF. V gene TRBV28 combines with J gene TRBJ2-7; 15 positions match TRBD2. The CDR3 loop spans 18 amino acids. Per germline, CDR1 MDHEN and CDR2 SYDVKM. V trimming: 1 base; J trimming: 5 bases; junction bases outside the gene matches: 9.